This is a list of T cell receptor beta chains from one sample in a study of blood T cell repertoires in COVID-19. Assay: immunoSEQ multiplex PCR; the TCRdb copy retains only in-frame clones and omits some. The sample has about 160,000 clones, 75% to 90% seen once; the top ten hold under 3.5%. Input material: peripheral blood. The receptors originated from an older woman with acute or convalescent COVID-19. The CDR3 runs from the conserved cysteine through the conserved F or W. D genes are given only for firm matches. For some rows the clone size is stated as once, few or many, or as a class when expanded; others skip it.

TRBD1 | TRBJ2-7 | TRBV5-1 | few | CASSVQGAYEQYF | TGCGCCAGCAGCGTACAGGGGGCCTACGAGCAGTACTTC
. | TRBJ2-4 | TRBV15 | . | CATSSGMGGLTKNIQYF | TGTGCCACCAGCAGCGGGATGGGTGGGCTGACCAAAAACATTCAGTACTTC
. | TRBJ1-3 | TRBV5-1 | . | CASSVGSGSGNTIYF | TGCGCCAGCAGTGTCGGGTCTGGCTCTGGAAACACCATATATTTT
. | TRBJ1-1 | TRBV18 | once | CASSLTENTEAFF | TGTGCCAGCTCGCTTACAGAGAACACTGAAGCTTTCTTT
. | TRBJ1-5 | TRBV19 | few | CASSISGSSNQPQHF | TGTGCCAGTAGTATTTCCGGTAGTAGCAATCAGCCCCAGCATTTT
. | TRBJ2-3 | TRBV29-1 | few | CSGRLDSTDTQYF | TGCAGCGGGCGACTAGACAGCACAGATACGCAGTATTTT
. | TRBJ1-1 | TRBV14 | . | CASSRGGGPDTEAFF | TGTGCCAGCAGTAGGGGAGGGGGGCCGGACACTGAAGCTTTCTTT
. | TRBJ2-7 | TRBV18 | . | CASSPTSGSYEQYF | TGTGCCAGCTCACCAACTAGTGGATCCTACGAGCAGTACTTC
. | TRBJ1-2 | TRBV28 | few | CASSSTGRANYGYTF | TGTGCCAGCAGTAGTACAGGGCGAGCTAACTATGGCTACACCTTC
. | TRBJ2-7 | TRBV5-4 | . | CASSQDRSYEQYF | TGTGCCAGCAGCCAAGACAGATCTTACGAGCAGTACTTC
TRBD1 | TRBJ2-5 | TRBV5-1 | . | CASSTGQGVQETQYF | TGCGCCAGCAGCACTGGACAGGGAGTGCAAGAGACCCAGTACTTC
. | TRBJ1-2 | TRBV24-1 | . | CATRVRDQANYGYTF | TGTGCCACCAGGGTCCGGGATCAAGCTAACTATGGCTACACCTTC
. | TRBJ1-1 | TRBV4-3 | . | CASSQGWGGAGEAFF | TGCGCCAGCAGCCAAGGCTGGGGGGGAGCCGGTGAAGCTTTCTTT
. | TRBJ1-5 | TRBV28 | . | CASSSAGTRRARPQHF | TGTGCCAGCAGTTCCGCCGGGACTCGCCGTGCCAGGCCCCAGCATTTT
TRBD2 | TRBJ2-1 | TRBV12-5 | . | CASGGARSYNEQFF | TGTGCTAGCGGGGGGGCCCGATCCTACAATGAGCAGTTCTTC
TRBD1 | TRBJ1-6 | TRBV6-2/TRBV6-3 | . | CASSHLSTGYNSPLHF | TGTGCCAGCAGCCACCTCTCGACAGGGTATAATTCACCCCTCCACTTT
TRBD2 | TRBJ2-1 | TRBV28 | few | CASSLTSGGLNEQFF | TGTGCCAGCAGTTTGACTAGCGGGGGACTCAATGAGCAGTTCTTC
TRBD1 | TRBJ1-6 | TRBV5-1 | . | CASSFPDRGTSPLHF | TGCGCCAGCAGCTTCCCGGACAGGGGGACCTCACCCCTCCACTTT
TRBD1 | TRBJ2-1 | TRBV25-1 | once | CASSDLGGSRNEQFF | TGTGCCAGCAGTGACCTAGGGGGCTCGAGGAATGAGCAGTTCTTC
. | TRBJ1-5 | TRBV6-2/TRBV6-3 | . | CASSSPPNQPQHF | TGTGCCAGCAGCTCCCCCCCGAATCAGCCCCAGCATTTT
TRBD1 | TRBJ1-2 | TRBV20-1 | . | CSARGGTGGSSGGYTF | TGCAGTGCTCGTGGGGGGACAGGAGGAAGTAGTGGTGGCTACACCTTC
TRBD2 | TRBJ2-2 | TRBV4-3 | . | CASSRFGTSAGELFF | TGCGCCAGCAGCCGTTTTGGGACTAGCGCCGGGGAGCTGTTTTTT
TRBD1 | TRBJ2-5 | TRBV19 | . | CASSSTGGGRKTQYF | TGTGCCAGTAGTTCCACAGGGGGCGGTAGAAAGACCCAGTACTTC
TRBD2 | TRBJ2-1 | TRBV18 | . | CASSPTASGAGEQFF | TGTGCCAGCTCACCAACGGCTAGCGGGGCTGGTGAGCAGTTCTTC
TRBD1 | TRBJ1-1 | TRBV19 | . | CASSTRTGGAFF | TGTGCCAGTAGTACCAGGACAGGGGGCGCTTTCTTT
TRBD1 | TRBJ2-2 | TRBV4-1 | . | CASDPQGLNTGELFF | TGCGCCAGCGACCCACAGGGGCTCAACACCGGGGAGCTGTTTTTT
. | TRBJ1-6 | TRBV25-1 | . | CASGRNSVFSPLHF | TGTGCCAGCGGGAGAAACTCGGTTTTTTCACCCCTCCACTTT